This is a list of T cell receptor beta chains from one sample in a study of response to subunit inactivated influenza vaccine. TCRdb called the RT-PCR reads again in MiXCR, with one record for every CDR3 protein. The repertoire holds about 520,000 distinct CDR3 sequences, with about 7.2% as singletons. This material consisted of PBMCs from blood, taken less than 30 months after vaccination. The receptors stem from a man in his fifties or sixties who received an inactivated influenza vaccine. CDR3s include the opening cysteine and the closing phenylalanine or tryptophan. The D gene is left open where the match is weak. Some rows have no size entry. The others give once, few or many, or a class for an expanded clone.

D gene: TRBD1; CDR3 length: 14; V gene: TRBV25-1; J gene: TRBJ1-2; clone size: few; CDR3 protein: CASSEWKGGLGYTF; CDR3 DNA: TGTGCCAGCAGTGAATGGAAAGGGGGCCTTGGCTACACCTTC
D gene: .; CDR3 length: 16; V gene: TRBV7-2; J gene: TRBJ2-3; clone size: many; CDR3 protein: CASSPVGLRGTDTQYF; CDR3 DNA: TGTGCCAGCAGCCCTGTAGGGCTCCGGGGGACAGATACGCAGTATTTT
D gene: .; CDR3 length: 12; V gene: TRBV3-1; J gene: TRBJ1-5; clone size: .; CDR3 protein: CASSQDGGAQHF; CDR3 DNA: TGTGCCAGCAGCCAAGATGGGGGGGCCCAGCATTTT
D gene: TRBD1; CDR3 length: 14; V gene: TRBV5-1; J gene: TRBJ2-1; clone size: .; CDR3 protein: CASTLGQGYNEQFF; CDR3 DNA: TGCGCCAGCACCCTAGGACAGGGCTACAATGAGCAGTTCTTC
D gene: TRBD2; CDR3 length: 15; V gene: TRBV5-1; J gene: TRBJ2-7; clone size: few; CDR3 protein: CASSFGTSGNYEQYF; CDR3 DNA: TGCGCCAGCAGCTTCGGGACTAGCGGGAACTACGAGCAGTACTTC
D gene: TRBD2; CDR3 length: 15; V gene: TRBV20-1; J gene: TRBJ2-3; clone size: few; CDR3 protein: CSAVGLAGVTDTQYF; CDR3 DNA: TGCAGTGCTGTGGGACTAGCGGGGGTCACAGATACGCAGTATTTT
D gene: .; CDR3 length: 13; V gene: TRBV20-1; J gene: TRBJ2-5; clone size: many; CDR3 protein: CSVMGGSGKTQYF; CDR3 DNA: TGCAGTGTCATGGGTGGGAGTGGGAAGACCCAGTACTTC
D gene: .; CDR3 length: 14; V gene: TRBV9; J gene: TRBJ2-3; clone size: many; CDR3 protein: CASSRAGSTDTQYF; CDR3 DNA: TGTGCCAGCAGCAGAGCCGGGAGCACAGATACGCAGTATTTT
D gene: TRBD2; CDR3 length: 16; V gene: TRBV7-3; J gene: TRBJ2-1; clone size: .; CDR3 protein: CASSRLGLAGDNEQFF; CDR3 DNA: TGTGCCAGCAGCAGATTGGGACTAGCGGGAGACAATGAGCAGTTCTTC
D gene: .; CDR3 length: 13; V gene: TRBV10-3; J gene: TRBJ2-7; clone size: .; CDR3 protein: CAIGAATSYEQYF; CDR3 DNA: TGTGCCATCGGTGCGGCGACCTCCTACGAGCAGTACTTC
D gene: .; CDR3 length: 14; V gene: TRBV6-5; J gene: TRBJ1-6; clone size: few; CDR3 protein: CASSYLQSNSPLHF; CDR3 DNA: TGTGCCAGCAGTTACTTACAGAGTAATTCACCCCTCCACTTT
D gene: .; CDR3 length: 13; V gene: TRBV5-6; J gene: TRBJ2-7; clone size: .; CDR3 protein: CASSFSSTYEQYF; CDR3 DNA: TGTGCCAGCAGCTTCAGCAGTACCTACGAGCAGTACTTC
D gene: .; CDR3 length: 11; V gene: TRBV29-1; J gene: TRBJ1-1; clone size: few; CDR3 protein: CSVSLQGEAFF; CDR3 DNA: TGCAGCGTGTCCCTACAGGGTGAAGCTTTCTTT
D gene: .; CDR3 length: 13; V gene: TRBV7-2; J gene: TRBJ1-2; clone size: few; CDR3 protein: CASSSGDNYGYTF; CDR3 DNA: TGTGCCAGCAGCTCGGGGGACAACTATGGCTACACCTTC
D gene: .; CDR3 length: 15; V gene: TRBV9; J gene: TRBJ2-5; clone size: few; CDR3 protein: CASSFRDTGQETQYF; CDR3 DNA: TGTGCCAGCAGCTTCCGGGACACCGGGCAAGAGACCCAGTACTTC
D gene: TRBD2; CDR3 length: 15; V gene: TRBV4-3; J gene: TRBJ2-3; clone size: .; CDR3 protein: CASSQFSGAGNTQYF; CDR3 DNA: TGCGCCAGCAGCCAATTTAGCGGGGCAGGGAATACGCAGTATTTT
D gene: TRBD1; CDR3 length: 14; V gene: TRBV5-1; J gene: TRBJ1-1; clone size: many; CDR3 protein: CASSVTGAYTEAFF; CDR3 DNA: TGCGCCAGCAGCGTAACAGGGGCGTATACTGAAGCTTTCTTT
D gene: .; CDR3 length: 13; V gene: TRBV12-3/TRBV12-4; J gene: TRBJ1-2; clone size: many; CDR3 protein: CASSPNSHGGYTF; CDR3 DNA: TGTGCCAGCAGTCCAAACAGCCACGGTGGCTACACCTTC
D gene: .; CDR3 length: 13; V gene: TRBV7-2; J gene: TRBJ2-5; clone size: many; CDR3 protein: CASSLGFQETQYF; CDR3 DNA: TGTGCCAGCAGCTTGGGATTCCAAGAGACCCAGTACTTC
D gene: .; CDR3 length: 15; V gene: TRBV5-4; J gene: TRBJ2-5; clone size: many; CDR3 protein: CASSLSGPQGGTQYF; CDR3 DNA: TGTGCCAGCAGCTTGTCGGGACCTCAAGGTGGGACCCAGTACTTC
D gene: .; CDR3 length: 14; V gene: TRBV12-3/TRBV12-4; J gene: TRBJ2-1; clone size: many; CDR3 protein: CASSLEVSYNEQFF; CDR3 DNA: TGTGCCAGCAGTTTAGAAGTTTCCTACAATGAGCAGTTCTTC
D gene: TRBD1; CDR3 length: 15; V gene: TRBV7-2; J gene: TRBJ1-2; clone size: few; CDR3 protein: CASSLAQGAGYGYTF; CDR3 DNA: TGTGCCAGCAGCTTAGCCCAGGGGGCCGGCTATGGCTACACCTTC
D gene: TRBD1; CDR3 length: 15; V gene: TRBV7-9; J gene: TRBJ2-4; clone size: few; CDR3 protein: CASSTGQAAGNIQYF; CDR3 DNA: TGTGCCAGCAGCACAGGACAGGCGGCGGGAAACATTCAGTACTTC
D gene: TRBD2; CDR3 length: 16; V gene: TRBV6-2/TRBV6-3; J gene: TRBJ2-1; clone size: .; CDR3 protein: CASSSIGRASGNEQFF; CDR3 DNA: TGTGCCAGCAGTTCCATCGGGAGGGCCTCCGGCAATGAGCAGTTCTTC
D gene: TRBD2; CDR3 length: 12; V gene: TRBV7-6; J gene: TRBJ2-3; clone size: many; CDR3 protein: CASSLETGTRYF; CDR3 DNA: TGTGCCAGCAGCTTAGAAACCGGGACTAGGTATTTT
D gene: .; CDR3 length: 16; V gene: TRBV12-3/TRBV12-4; J gene: TRBJ1-2; clone size: .; CDR3 protein: CASSSEKGRRNYGYTF; CDR3 DNA: TGTGCCAGCAGCTCTGAAAAGGGGAGAAGGAACTATGGCTACACCTTC
D gene: .; CDR3 length: 16; V gene: TRBV6-2/TRBV6-3; J gene: TRBJ1-5; clone size: few; CDR3 protein: CASSYEDSYTISPQHF; CDR3 DNA: TGTGCCAGCAGTTACGAGGACAGTTATACCATCTCGCCCCAGCATTTT
D gene: TRBD1; CDR3 length: 14; V gene: TRBV20-1; J gene: TRBJ2-1; clone size: .; CDR3 protein: CSARGTGGYNEQFF; CDR3 DNA: TGCAGTGCTAGAGGGACAGGGGGTTACAATGAGCAGTTCTTC
D gene: TRBD1; CDR3 length: 14; V gene: TRBV6-2/TRBV6-3; J gene: TRBJ2-5; clone size: .; CDR3 protein: CASSFDRVQETQYF; CDR3 DNA: TGTGCCAGCAGTTTTGACAGGGTACAGGAGACCCAGTACTTC
D gene: .; CDR3 length: 14; V gene: TRBV28; J gene: TRBJ2-5; clone size: few; CDR3 protein: CASRGGQFQETQYF; CDR3 DNA: TGTGCCAGCAGGGGGGGGCAGTTCCAAGAGACCCAGTACTTC
D gene: .; CDR3 length: 14; V gene: TRBV30; J gene: TRBJ2-5; clone size: .; CDR3 protein: CAWSVSGTKETQYF; CDR3 DNA: TGTGCCTGGAGTGTATCGGGTACCAAAGAGACCCAGTACTTC
D gene: TRBD2; CDR3 length: 17; V gene: TRBV15; J gene: TRBJ2-1; clone size: few; CDR3 protein: CATSREPLAGVGNEQFF; CDR3 DNA: TGTGCCACCAGCAGAGAGCCCTTAGCGGGAGTGGGCAATGAGCAGTTCTTC
D gene: TRBD2; CDR3 length: 15; V gene: TRBV6-1; J gene: TRBJ2-7; clone size: .; CDR3 protein: CASSPSSGRSYEQYF; CDR3 DNA: TGTGCCAGCAGTCCCTCTAGCGGGAGGAGCTACGAGCAGTACTTC
D gene: .; CDR3 length: 14; V gene: TRBV6-5; J gene: TRBJ1-4; clone size: .; CDR3 protein: CASSYSSRGEKLFF; CDR3 DNA: TGTGCCAGCAGTTACTCGAGCAGGGGCGAAAAACTGTTTTTT
D gene: TRBD1; CDR3 length: 15; V gene: TRBV4-1; J gene: TRBJ1-5; clone size: .; CDR3 protein: CASSQESGGWQPQHF; CDR3 DNA: TGCGCCAGCAGCCAGGAGTCAGGGGGCTGGCAGCCCCAGCATTTT
D gene: .; CDR3 length: 14; V gene: TRBV6-2/TRBV6-3; J gene: TRBJ1-2; clone size: .; CDR3 protein: CASSTQTGYYGYTF; CDR3 DNA: TGTGCCAGCAGCACCCAAACAGGCTACTATGGCTACACCTTC
D gene: .; CDR3 length: 14; V gene: TRBV29-1; J gene: TRBJ2-1; clone size: few; CDR3 protein: CSVEGSDSYNEQFF; CDR3 DNA: TGCAGCGTTGAAGGGAGCGACAGCTACAATGAGCAGTTCTTC
D gene: TRBD1; CDR3 length: 14; V gene: TRBV5-1; J gene: TRBJ2-5; clone size: .; CDR3 protein: CASRDTGGGETQYF; CDR3 DNA: TGCGCCAGCAGGGATACAGGGGGCGGGGAGACCCAGTACTTC
D gene: TRBD1; CDR3 length: 20; V gene: TRBV10-3; J gene: TRBJ1-1; clone size: .; CDR3 protein: CAISESYRDRGPGGGTEAFF; CDR3 DNA: TGTGCCATCAGTGAGTCGTACCGGGACAGGGGACCAGGGGGGGGCACTGAAGCTTTCTTT
D gene: TRBD2; CDR3 length: 16; V gene: TRBV5-1; J gene: TRBJ2-7; clone size: many; CDR3 protein: CASSAPLAAAGYEQYF; CDR3 DNA: TGCGCCAGCAGCGCACCACTAGCGGCGGCCGGGTACGAGCAGTACTTC
D gene: .; CDR3 length: 13; V gene: TRBV7-7; J gene: TRBJ2-2; clone size: .; CDR3 protein: CASSLFEPGELFF; CDR3 DNA: TGTGCCAGCAGCTTATTTGAACCCGGGGAGCTGTTTTTT
D gene: TRBD1; CDR3 length: 12; V gene: TRBV20-1; J gene: TRBJ2-7; clone size: .; CDR3 protein: CSAHRGVYEQYF; CDR3 DNA: TGCAGTGCTCACAGGGGTGTCTACGAGCAGTACTTC
D gene: TRBD2; CDR3 length: 15; V gene: TRBV5-1; J gene: TRBJ2-1; clone size: .; CDR3 protein: CASSFASGAYNEQFF; CDR3 DNA: TGCGCCAGCAGCTTTGCTAGCGGAGCCTACAATGAGCAGTTCTTC
D gene: .; CDR3 length: 13; V gene: TRBV7-8; J gene: TRBJ2-7; clone size: few; CDR3 protein: CASSQTSRAEQYF; CDR3 DNA: TGTGCCAGCAGCCAGACGTCCCGGGCGGAGCAGTACTTC
D gene: TRBD1; CDR3 length: 15; V gene: TRBV5-1; J gene: TRBJ2-1; clone size: few; CDR3 protein: CASTPGQGTYNEQFF; CDR3 DNA: TGCGCCAGCACCCCGGGACAGGGGACCTACAATGAGCAGTTCTTC
D gene: .; CDR3 length: 15; V gene: TRBV20-1; J gene: TRBJ2-1; clone size: .; CDR3 protein: CSARDGQRGDNEQFF; CDR3 DNA: TGCAGTGCTAGAGATGGCCAGAGGGGGGACAATGAGCAGTTCTTC